A few counts support the clone carrying this T cell receptor beta chain. The antigen is unknown. Repertoires were generated with immunoSEQ multiplex PCR, while TCRdb's copy carries only in-frame clones and drops some. The table includes 75,000 to 95,000 clones, 80% detected once. The sort gate was single viable CD3+CD4+CD8-CD45RO+ cells for memory CD4+ T cells. Total CD4+ T cells were enriched by CD4 positive selection. V was trimmed by 5 bases and J by 7 bases, leaving 14 bases between them. This CDR3 is built from 12 residues. Looked up from germline, CDR1 is SQVTM and CDR2 is ANQGSEA. This sample is part of a study of memory CD4+ T cells and cytomegalovirus serostatus. Overall study findings and caveats: CD4+ memory repertoires contained 67 of 164 reported CMV TCRbeta sequences.

The source of this sequence is an adult in good health and CMV-seronegative. V is TRBV29-1 and J is TRBJ1-1, with D perhaps matching TRBD1 (5 bases). What was sequenced was memory CD4+ T cells from blood. This CDR3 reads CSVTGTASEAFF. The CDR3 DNA follows: TGCAGCGTTACCGGGACTGCGAGTGAAGCTTTCTTT.